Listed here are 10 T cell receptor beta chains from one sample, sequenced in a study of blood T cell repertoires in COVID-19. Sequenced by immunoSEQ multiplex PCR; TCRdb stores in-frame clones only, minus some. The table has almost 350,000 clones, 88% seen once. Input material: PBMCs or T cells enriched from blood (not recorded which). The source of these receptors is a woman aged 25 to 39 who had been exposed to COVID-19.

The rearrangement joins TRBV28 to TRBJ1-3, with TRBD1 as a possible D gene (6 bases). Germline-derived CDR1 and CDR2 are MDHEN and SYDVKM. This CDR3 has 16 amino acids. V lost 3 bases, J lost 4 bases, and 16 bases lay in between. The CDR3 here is CASSFLDRLGGNTIYF. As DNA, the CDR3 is TGTGCCAGCAGTTTCCTAGACAGGCTTGGAGGAAACACCATATATTTT.

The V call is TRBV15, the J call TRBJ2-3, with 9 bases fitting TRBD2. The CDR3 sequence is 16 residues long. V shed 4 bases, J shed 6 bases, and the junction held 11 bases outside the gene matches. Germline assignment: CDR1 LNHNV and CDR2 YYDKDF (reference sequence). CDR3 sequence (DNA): TGTGCCACCAGCATGGGGAGAGCGGGAGGCCGGGATACGCAGTATTTT. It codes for CATSMGRAGGRDTQYF.

The CDR3 DNA follows: TGTGCCAGCAGTAGCCTCCCCGGGACTAGGACCGCCAGAGAGACCCAGTACTTC. It encodes CASSSLPGTRTARETQYF. The gene calls are TRBV27 and TRBJ2-5, with 8 bases that match TRBD2. V gave up 5 bases and J gave up 4 bases; unmatched junction bases: 18. Germline V CDR1 and CDR2: MNHEY, SMNVEV (reference sequence). This CDR3 spans 18 amino acids.

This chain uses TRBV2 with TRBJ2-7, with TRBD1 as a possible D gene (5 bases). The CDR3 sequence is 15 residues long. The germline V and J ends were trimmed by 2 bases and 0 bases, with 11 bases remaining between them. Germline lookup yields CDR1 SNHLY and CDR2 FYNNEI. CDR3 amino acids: CASSEQGFSSYEQYF. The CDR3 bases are TGTGCCAGCAGTGAACAGGGTTTTAGCTCCTACGAGCAGTACTTC.

The CDR3 DNA follows: TGTGCCAGTAGTACTTGGGGACAGGGGGCTTCTTCACCCCTCCACTTT. It specifies CASSTWGQGASSPLHF. The chain joins TRBV19 to TRBJ1-6; 12 nucleotides align to TRBD1. CDR1 is LNHDA and CDR2 is SQIVND in the germline V gene (reference sequence). The CDR3 runs to 16 residues. After removal of 4 bases from V and 9 bases from J, the junction contained 7 bases not matched to a gene.

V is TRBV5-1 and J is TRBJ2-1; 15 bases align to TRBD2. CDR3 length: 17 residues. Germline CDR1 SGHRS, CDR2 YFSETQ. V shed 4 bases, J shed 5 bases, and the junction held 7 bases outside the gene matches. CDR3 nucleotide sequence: TGCGCCAGCAGCACGGGACTAGCGGGAGGTATAAACAATGAGCAGTTCTTC. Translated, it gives CASSTGLAGGINNEQFF. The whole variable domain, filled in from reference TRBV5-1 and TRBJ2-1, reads KAGVTQTPRYLIKTRGQQVTLSCSPISGHRSVSWYQQTPGQGLQFLFEYFSETQRNKGNFPGRFSGRQFSNSRSEMNVSTLELGDSALYLCASSTGLAGGINNEQFFGPGTRLTVL.

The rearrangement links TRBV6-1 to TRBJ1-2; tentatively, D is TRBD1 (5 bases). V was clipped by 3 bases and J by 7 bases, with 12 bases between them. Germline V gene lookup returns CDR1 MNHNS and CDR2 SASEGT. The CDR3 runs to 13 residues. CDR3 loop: CASSDRVVGGYTF. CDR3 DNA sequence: TGTGCCAGCAGTGACAGGGTTGTGGGTGGCTACACCTTC.

The CDR3 nucleotides are TGTGCCAGCAGTGAACCGGGTTACAATGAGCAGTTCTTC. This codes for CASSEPGYNEQFF. The chain carries TRBV2 and TRBJ2-1; D not certain. This CDR3 is 13 amino acids long. Per germline, CDR1 SNHLY and CDR2 FYNNEI. Trimming removed 2 bases at V and 4 bases at J, with 6 bases between.

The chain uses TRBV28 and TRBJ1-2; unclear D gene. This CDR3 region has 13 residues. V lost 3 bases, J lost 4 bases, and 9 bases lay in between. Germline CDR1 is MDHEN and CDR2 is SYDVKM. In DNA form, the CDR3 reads TGTGCCAGCAGTTTCGGCGGCTCCTATGGCTACACCTTC. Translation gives CASSFGGSYGYTF.

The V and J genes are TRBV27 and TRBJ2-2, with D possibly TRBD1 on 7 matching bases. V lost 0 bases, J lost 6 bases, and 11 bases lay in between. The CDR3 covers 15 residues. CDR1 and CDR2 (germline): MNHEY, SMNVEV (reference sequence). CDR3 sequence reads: CASSLSRDSSGELFF. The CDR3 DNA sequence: TGTGCCAGCAGTTTATCGCGGGACAGCTCCGGGGAGCTGTTTTTT.